Listed below are T cell receptor beta chains from one sample, sequenced in a study of T cell clonotyping in hematopoietic cell transplantation. Profiling relied on immunoSEQ multiplex PCR, and the TCRdb table lists in-frame clones only, not all of them. The sample includes 7,000 or so clones, roughly 98% of them seen just once. This sample comprised PBMCs, obtained 30 days after allogeneic stem cell transplant. Receptor source: a male patient aged 60-70 years who had an allogeneic stem cell transplant from a related donor, so the T cells may come from the graft donor. Some clones in this sample may be carry-over from other donors' samples. Each CDR3 is given with its conserved first and last residue. D genes are given only for firm matches. Size values are once, few and many counts, or a class for expanded clones, and some rows have none.

-	TRBV18	-	TRBJ1-4	CASSPPGWSEKLFF	TGTGCCAGCTCACCACCTGGCTGGAGTGAAAAACTGTTTTTT
-	TRBV7-8	-	TRBJ1-5	CASSFMTGSNQPQHF	TGTGCCAGCAGCTTTATGACAGGTAGCAATCAGCCCCAGCATTTT
TRBD2	TRBV4-1	-	TRBJ2-3	CASSQDMRAGATDTQYF	TGCGCCAGCAGCCAAGATATGAGAGCGGGGGCCACAGATACGCAGTATTTT
TRBD1	TRBV19	-	TRBJ1-1	CASGQVSEAFF	TGTGCCAGTGGACAGGTCTCTGAAGCTTTCTTT
-	TRBV25-1	-	TRBJ1-6	CASSEADSYNSPLHF	TGTGCCAGCAGTGAAGCCGACTCCTATAATTCACCCCTCCACTTT
-	TRBV18	-	TRBJ1-5	CASSPRGDQPQHF	TGTGCCAGCTCACCAAGGGGAGATCAGCCCCAGCATTTT
-	TRBV2	-	TRBJ1-2	CASSAVSANYGYTF	TGTGCCAGCAGTGCGGTGTCAGCTAACTATGGCTACACCTTC
-	TRBV6-6	-	TRBJ1-1	CASSLVLRSTEAFF	TGTGCCAGCAGTTTGGTCCTGAGAAGTACTGAAGCTTTCTTT
TRBD1	TRBV29-1	-	TRBJ2-1	CSVEVRDRSYNEQFF	TGCAGCGTTGAAGTAAGGGACAGATCGTACAATGAGCAGTTCTTC
TRBD2	TRBV5-8	-	TRBJ2-3	CASSNGGYGTDTQYF	TGTGCCAGCAGCAACGGGGGGTACGGCACAGATACGCAGTATTTT
-	TRBV20-1	-	TRBJ2-5	CSARIGETQYF	TGCAGTGCTAGGATAGGCGAGACCCAGTACTTC
-	TRBV19	-	TRBJ2-2	CASSIRRTDTGELFF	TGTGCCAGTAGTATACGCAGGACAGACACCGGGGAGCTGTTTTTT
TRBD1	TRBV4-2	-	TRBJ2-7	CASSQEIGTGGYEQYF	TGTGCCAGCAGCCAAGAAATTGGGACAGGGGGCTACGAGCAGTACTTC
-	TRBV6-1	-	TRBJ2-6	CASSEVWSSGANVLTF	TGTGCCAGCAGTGAAGTCTGGTCCTCTGGGGCCAACGTCCTGACTTTC
-	TRBV18	-	TRBJ2-7	CASSPGRSYEQYF	TGTGCCAGCTCCCCGGGACGCTCCTACGAGCAGTACTTC
-	TRBV4-3	-	TRBJ1-2	CASSQRGDSGGYTF	TGCGCCAGCAGCCAGCGGGGGGACTCTGGTGGCTACACCTTC
TRBD2	TRBV11-2	-	TRBJ2-3	CASSYLADDTDTQYF	TGTGCCAGCAGCTACCTAGCGGACGATACAGATACGCAGTATTTT
-	TRBV30	-	TRBJ1-5	CAWSGGQGLIEDSNQPQHF	TGTGCCTGGAGTGGAGGGCAGGGGTTAATTGAGGATAGCAATCAGCCCCAGCATTTT
-	TRBV7-2	-	TRBJ1-5	CASSSQGRASNQPQHF	TGTGCCAGCAGCTCACAGGGACGGGCGAGCAATCAGCCCCAGCATTTT
TRBD1	TRBV9	-	TRBJ1-5	CASSAGTGANNQPQHF	TGTGCCAGCAGCGCGGGGACAGGGGCTAACAATCAGCCCCAGCATTTT
-	TRBV4-2	-	TRBJ2-1	CASSQAGDHEQFF	TGTGCCAGCAGCCAAGCAGGGGACCATGAGCAGTTCTTC
TRBD1	TRBV29-1	-	TRBJ1-1	CSVTQGAGTEAFF	TGCAGCGTGACCCAGGGGGCAGGAACTGAAGCTTTCTTT
-	TRBV2	-	TRBJ2-6	CASSERGRSSGANVLTF	TGTGCCAGCAGTGAACGAGGACGGAGCTCTGGGGCCAACGTCCTGACTTTC
-	TRBV28	-	TRBJ1-4	CASSLSTNEKLFF	TGTGCCAGCAGTTTGTCAACTAATGAAAAACTGTTTTTT
-	TRBV5-6	-	TRBJ1-2	CASSRGQFYGYTF	TGTGCCAGCAGCCGCGGACAGTTCTATGGCTACACCTTC
-	TRBV5-6	-	TRBJ1-2	CASSRDLRDYGYTF	TGTGCCAGCAGCCGGGATCTTCGTGACTATGGCTACACCTTC
-	TRBV21-1	once	TRBJ1-2	CASSETGVGYGYTF	TGTGCCAGCAGCGAAACAGGGGTCGGCTATGGCTACACCTTC
TRBD1	TRBV13	-	TRBJ1-4	CASSLEGTGDEKLFF	TGTGCCAGCAGCTTAGAGGGGACAGGCGATGAAAAACTGTTTTTT
-	TRBV6-5	-	TRBJ1-2	CASSRVGDGYTF	TGTGCCAGCAGCCGGGTGGGCGATGGCTACACCTTC
-	TRBV19	once	TRBJ1-5	CASSPSTERNQPQHF	TGTGCCAGTAGTCCTTCGACAGAGCGCAATCAGCCCCAGCATTTT
TRBD2	TRBV14	-	TRBJ2-3	CASSQSTGTSVDTQYF	TGTGCCAGCAGCCAATCAACCGGGACTAGCGTAGATACGCAGTATTTT
TRBD1	TRBV19	-	TRBJ2-2	CASSITGDGGELFF	TGTGCCAGTAGTATTACAGGGGATGGCGGGGAGCTGTTTTTT
-	TRBV2	-	TRBJ1-3	CASRGDGGNTIYF	TGTGCCAGCAGGGGGGACGGTGGAAACACCATATATTTT
TRBD1	TRBV11-3	-	TRBJ2-5	CASSPRTGPFETQYF	TGTGCCAGCAGCCCGAGGACAGGCCCGTTTGAGACCCAGTACTTC
-	TRBV4-2	once	TRBJ1-4	CASSLLPATNEKLFF	TGTGCCAGCAGCCTCCTGCCAGCAACTAATGAAAAACTGTTTTTT
TRBD1	TRBV2	once	TRBJ1-5	CASSNTGGGRQPQHF	TGTGCCAGCAGTAACACAGGGGGCGGACGACAGCCCCAGCATTTT
TRBD2	TRBV4-3	once	TRBJ2-7	CASSPRLAIAYEQYF	TGCGCCAGCAGCCCCCGACTAGCCATAGCCTACGAGCAGTACTTC
-	TRBV7-9	once	TRBJ1-4	CATVLDDRKLFF	TGTGCCACCGTTCTCGACGATCGCAAACTGTTTTTT
-	TRBV7-9	-	TRBJ2-7	CASSPSGFSYEQYF	TGTGCCAGCAGCCCCTCAGGGTTTTCCTACGAGCAGTACTTC
-	TRBV15	-	TRBJ2-7	CATSRDFQVYEQYF	TGTGCCACCAGCAGAGATTTTCAGGTTTACGAGCAGTACTTC
-	TRBV6-5	-	TRBJ2-3	CASSYSTGNTDTQYF	TGTGCCAGCAGTTACTCAACGGGGAACACAGATACGCAGTATTTT
-	TRBV5-8	-	TRBJ1-4	CASSLTTGKLFF	TGTGCCAGCAGCTTGACCACAGGAAAACTGTTTTTT
-	TRBV5-6	-	TRBJ2-3	CASSLNPQGRDTQYF	TGTGCCAGCAGCTTGAACCCCCAAGGGAGGGATACGCAGTATTTT
TRBD2	TRBV29-1	-	TRBJ2-7	CSVRRLSSGLMGYEQYF	TGCAGCGTTCGGCGTTTATCTAGCGGGCTAATGGGGTACGAGCAGTACTTC
-	TRBV6-1	-	TRBJ1-1	CASSEALGDTITEAFF	TGTGCCAGCAGTGAAGCGCTTGGAGACACTATCACTGAAGCTTTCTTT
TRBD1	TRBV29-1	-	TRBJ2-3	CSVRDRPYSTDTQYF	TGCAGCGTAAGGGACAGGCCCTATAGCACAGATACGCAGTATTTT
TRBD2	TRBV5-1	-	TRBJ2-7	CASSLVSGGAASYEQYF	TGCGCCAGCAGCTTGGTTAGCGGGGGGGCCGCTTCCTACGAGCAGTACTTC
-	TRBV9	-	TRBJ2-7	CASSVGGSVFKAEQYF	TGTGCCAGCAGCGTAGGGGGATCGGTGTTCAAAGCCGAGCAGTACTTC
TRBD1	TRBV23-1	-	TRBJ1-4	CASRRTGAVIYEKLFF	TGCGCCAGCAGACGAACAGGGGCCGTAATTTATGAAAAACTGTTTTTT
-	TRBV19	-	TRBJ2-5	CASRVPGSETQYF	TGTGCCAGTAGGGTACCGGGTTCAGAGACCCAGTACTTC
TRBD1	TRBV5-1	-	TRBJ1-1	CASSSYRGSLNTEAFF	TGCGCCAGCAGCTCTTACAGGGGTTCCCTGAACACTGAAGCTTTCTTT
TRBD1	TRBV30	-	TRBJ2-2	CAWSYQDRRGTGELFF	TGTGCCTGGAGTTACCAGGACAGGCGAGGCACCGGGGAGCTGTTTTTT
-	TRBV6-5	-	TRBJ1-5	CASSSVGGLDQPQHF	TGTGCCAGCAGTAGCGTGGGGGGCTTAGATCAGCCCCAGCATTTT
-	TRBV11-2	-	TRBJ2-3	CASSPFRTVGSTQYF	TGTGCCAGCAGCCCATTCCGAACGGTGGGAAGTACGCAGTATTTT
-	TRBV4-1	-	TRBJ1-1	CASSQMTQNTEAFF	TGCGCCAGCAGCCAGATGACACAGAACACTGAAGCTTTCTTT